The source of this TCR beta chain is a study of blood T cell repertoires in COVID-19. In the study overall: Material from acute and convalescent COVID-19 was sourced from the United States, Italy and Spain. The analysed material was cDNA or gDNA that came from T cells, B-cell-depleted T cells, or PBMCs.

Method: immunoSEQ multiplex PCR; TCRdb's copy keeps in-frame clones and lacks some. The table has roughly 120,000 clones, approximately 89% seen once. V trimming: 10 bases; J trimming: 1 base; junction bases outside the gene matches: 2. The CDR3 is 13 amino acids. Germline lookup yields CDR1 SEHNR and CDR2 FQNEAQ (reference sequence). The sequence was collected from a woman between 55 and 75 years old with COVID-19, enrolled during active disease. The chain has TRBV7-9 and TRBJ1-4; 8 nucleotides agree with TRBD1. Sequencing input: peripheral blood. The CDR3 coding sequence is TGTGCCACCACAGGGGGAACTAATGAAAAACTGTTTTTT. Translation: CATTGGTNEKLFF.